The 11 T cell receptor beta chains presented below share a single source sample, sequenced in a study of blood T cell repertoires in COVID-19. Here immunoSEQ multiplex PCR was the method, and the copy in TCRdb shows in-frame clones only, minus some. The table records roughly 52,000 clones, around 82% of them present only once. The sample comprised peripheral blood. These receptors came from a human donor in a cohort sampled during active COVID-19.

The chain links TRBV18 to TRBJ2-1; D possibly corresponds to TRBD2 (6 bases). This CDR3 is 17 amino acids long. Trimming shortened V by 3 bases and J by 0 bases, and 15 bases separated the two germline ends. Germline CDR1 is KGHSH and CDR2 is LQKENI. CDR3 region: CASSPANGGSSYNEQFF. The CDR3 nucleotides are TGTGCCAGCTCACCGGCTAACGGGGGAAGCTCCTACAATGAGCAGTTCTTC.

The rearrangement uses TRBV5-4 and TRBJ2-6; TRBD1 matches 9 bases. CDR1 and CDR2 (germline): SGHNT, YYREEE (reference sequence). The CDR3 is 18 residues long. V was pared by 4 bases and J by 0 bases, with 8 bases of the junction left unmatched. This chain's CDR3 is CASSVGQGSFSGANVLTF. CDR3 DNA sequence: TGTGCCAGCAGCGTGGGACAGGGATCCTTCTCTGGGGCCAACGTCCTGACTTTC.

This chain links TRBV5-1 with TRBJ1-5, with TRBD1 matching over 7 bases. There are 15 residues in the CDR3. The germline gives CDR1 SGHRS, CDR2 YFSETQ. V lost 4 bases to trimming and J lost 4 bases; unmatched junction nucleotides: 8. The CDR3 DNA reads TGCGCCAGCAGCCGGACAGGCGGGGAGAATCAGCCCCAGCATTTT. Protein product: CASSRTGGENQPQHF.

This clone was detected a few times. The rearrangement uses TRBV10-3 and TRBJ2-1, with D maybe TRBD2 (5 bases). Trimming shortened V by 6 bases and J by 0 bases, and 9 bases separated the two germline ends. Germline CDR1 ENHRY, CDR2 SYGVKD. The CDR3 runs 14 residues. DNA for the CDR3: TGTGCCATCAGCCTAGGGAGCTCCTACAATGAGCAGTTCTTC. Amino acid sequence: CAISLGSSYNEQFF.

V usage is TRBV12-5 and J usage is TRBJ1-1; 9 bases agree with TRBD1. Germline CDR1 is LGHNT and CDR2 is FRNRAP. The CDR3 sequence is 12 residues long. J gave up 10 bases and V 6 bases, and 6 bases lay outside the gene matches. The CDR3 region is CASGPDRGAAFF. CDR3 coding DNA: TGTGCTAGTGGACCCGACAGGGGGGCAGCTTTCTTT.

The chain has TRBV14 and TRBJ2-1; 16 bases align to TRBD2. V was clipped by 4 bases and J by 4 bases; unmatched bases: 13. The germline V gene encodes CDR1 SGHDN and CDR2 FVKESK. There are 20 residues in the CDR3. CDR3 DNA: TGTGCCAGCAGCCGCTTACCGGGACTAGCGGGGGGGAAATTATACAATGAGCAGTTCTTC. Its translation is CASSRLPGLAGGKLYNEQFF.

The rearrangement uses TRBV5-4 and TRBJ2-5, with 7 bases that match TRBD2. The CDR3 is 12 residues long. J lost 2 bases, V lost 7 bases, and 2 bases had no gene match. Germline CDR1 is SGHNT and CDR2 is YYREEE (reference sequence). The DNA for the CDR3 is TGTGCCAGCGGGAGGGGACAAGAGACCCAGTACTTC. Translating it yields CASGRGQETQYF.

The chain joins TRBV3-1 (or the pseudogene TRBV3-2) to TRBJ2-2; a weak D match, TRBD1 (6 bases). V lost 4 bases and J 4 bases, leaving 10 bases between the germline ends. Germline CDR1 reads LGHDT; CDR2 reads YNNKEL (reference sequence). This CDR3 comprises 14 residues. The CDR3: CASSRDTLTGELFF. In DNA, the CDR3 is TGTGCCAGCAGCCGGGACACCCTCACCGGGGAGCTGTTTTTT.

The chain is built from TRBV12-3 or TRBV12-4 and TRBJ2-7, with 7 bases fitting TRBD1. The CDR3 sequence is 10 residues long. V lost 11 bases and J lost 3; bases outside the gene matches: 1. The CDR3 reads CASGGYEQYF. The CDR3 region has the DNA TGTGCCTCAGGGGGCTACGAGCAGTACTTC.

Here the CDR3 reads CASSLFLGLAGGSSYNEQFF. The CDR3 DNA sequence: TGTGCCAGCAGCTTATTCCTGGGACTAGCGGGGGGCTCTAGCTACAATGAGCAGTTCTTC. The rearrangement uses TRBV13 and TRBJ2-1, with 15 bases that match TRBD2. The germline CDR1 and CDR2 sequences are PRHDT and FYEKMQ (reference sequence). The CDR3 spans 20 residues. The J segment lost 3 bases and the V segment lost 2 bases, leaving 11 bases of the junction unmatched.

The V call is TRBV2, the J call TRBJ1-4; D gene unclear. The CDR3 length is 13 residues. V lost 7 bases and J 5 bases, leaving 11 bases between the germline ends. Germline-derived CDR1 and CDR2 are SNHLY and FYNNEI. CDR3 residues: CASKIGINEKLFF. The CDR3 nucleotides are TGTGCCAGCAAGATCGGGATAAATGAAAAACTGTTTTTT.